These T cell receptor beta chains were read from a single sample in a study of cytomegalovirus exposure and HLA in healthy donors. Using immunoSEQ multiplex PCR, the repertoire was profiled, and TCRdb retains in-frame clones only, with some absent. This sample carries about 78,000 clones, 60% to 85% of them seen once, and the ten largest clones take 1.1%. Sequenced: PBMCs. These receptors originate from a male donor in good health and CMV-seronegative. CDR3s include the opening cysteine and the closing phenylalanine or tryptophan. A D gene is named only where the DNA matches it firmly.

length | D | V | CDR3
14 | TRBD1 | TRBV7-2 | CASSSPGQISTQYF
15 | TRBD2 | TRBV7-2 | CASSLDGGAWDEQFF
14 | TRBD1 | TRBV5-1 | CASSLDRGAYEQYF
14 | TRBD2 | TRBV25-1 | CASSEIGTNYEQYF
15 | NA | TRBV7-6 | CASSRKGRDNQPQHF
15 | NA | TRBV7-9 | CASSPDSSGNQPQHF
13 | TRBD1 | TRBV14 | CASNRDRYNEQFF
15 | TRBD2 | TRBV7-3 | CASSLLTGGNNEQFF
12 | NA | TRBV7-9 | CASSGLRDEQFF
15 | TRBD2 | TRBV19 | CASSITLAGYNEQFF
15 | TRBD1 | TRBV5-1 | CASSLGTGVAEKLFF
15 | NA | TRBV9 | CASSAAGRWDEKLFF
16 | NA | TRBV2 | CASSLQGGGLTDTQYF
16 | NA | TRBV5-1 | CASSFAPGSLNEKLFF
19 | TRBD1 | TRBV7-9 | CASSPVDLAPGQGFNEQFF
16 | NA | TRBV4-2 | CASSQEQYLTNYGYTF
13 | NA | TRBV2 | CASSLQLNYGYTF
14 | TRBD2 | TRBV30 | CAWSKSSGTNEQFF
13 | NA | TRBV7-9 | CASSLTGTGEQYF
17 | TRBD2 | TRBV6-1 | CASSARTSGGSMDEQFF
13 | NA | TRBV2 | CASSGGYQEAQYF
16 | NA | TRBV4-2 | CASSQDSWGGTWGAFF
15 | TRBD1 | TRBV4-2 | CASSSRDRDLDTIYF
14 | TRBD2 | TRBV30 | CAWNRDYNYNEQFF
14 | NA | TRBV7-9 | CASSYLNSNTEAFF
14 | NA | TRBV5-1 | CASSLVKGVDGYTF
14 | NA | TRBV9 | CASSPSVPAYEQYF
15 | NA | TRBV19 | CASSRHPAGVETQYF
20 | TRBD1 | TRBV7-6 | CASSFDPPPPRTGGHNEQFF
18 | TRBD1 | TRBV13 | CASSYENFRDRDTYEQYF
18 | TRBD1 | TRBV5-1 | CASSPLGQVEAGDEKLFF
17 | TRBD2 | TRBV29-1 | CSVAQHFGGRARYEQYF
14 | TRBD1 | TRBV2 | CASRGTGGLYEQYF
16 | TRBD1 | TRBV5-1 | CASSSGLTGLTYEQYF
16 | NA | TRBV5-1 | CASRTNSGDSGNTIYF
16 | NA | TRBV7-9 | CASSAPPTGSTGELFF
18 | TRBD2 | TRBV30 | CAWFGGTSQGLGYNEQFF
15 | NA | TRBV7-8 | CASSPGGAHSYGYTF
15 | TRBD1 | TRBV2 | CASSPSGTGPYGYTF
14 | TRBD1 | TRBV7-3 | CASSEEQGAGTQYF
15 | NA | TRBV4-3 | CASSQDLRQNQPQHF
14 | TRBD1 | TRBV5-4 | CASLQGDRATEAFF
13 | NA | TRBV7-6 | CASSLTQSEKLFF
13 | NA | TRBV9 | CASSPRGGNEQYF
17 | TRBD1 | TRBV7-2 | CASSLLTGASIRETQYF
13 | NA | TRBV14 | CAGPRDIRNTIYF
14 | TRBD1 | TRBV7-9 | CASSSGQEGQPQHF
14 | NA | TRBV5-1 | CASSFTAETNEQFF
16 | NA | TRBV7-3 | CASSLQGSDSYNEQFF
16 | NA | TRBV7-9 | CASSLAGDREYYGYTF
12 | NA | TRBV18 | CASSNGGTEAFF
14 | TRBD1 | TRBV18 | CASSPSGQGETQYF
11 | NA | TRBV10-3 | CAISQGDTQYF
19 | TRBD2 | TRBV18 | CASSPPLAGGAAGKETQYF
11 | NA | TRBV20-1 | CSAKRGGGYTF
14 | TRBD1 | TRBV12-5 | CASGFTDRGGGYTF
15 | TRBD1 | TRBV6-5 | CASRYGTGGYNEQFF
15 | NA | TRBV5-1 | CASSLTGLASDTQYF
14 | NA | TRBV11-2 | CASNSPIADNEQFF